Below are 10 T cell receptor beta chains sequenced from a single sample in a study of blood T cell repertoires in COVID-19. Some clones are missing from TCRdb's copy, which holds only in-frame ones; the method was immunoSEQ multiplex PCR. Of just over 95,000 clones detected, around nine tenths appear once; the ten largest clones hold about 1.7%. The sequenced sample consisted of peripheral blood. The origin of the receptors is a man in his sixties with acute or convalescent COVID-19.

This chain links TRBV11-2 with TRBJ2-2; TRBD1 matches at 7 bases. Trimming at V came to 6 bases and at J to 7 bases, leaving 11 bases not matched to a gene. Germline V gene data show CDR1 as SGHAT and CDR2 as FQNNGV. CDR3 size: 15 residues. The CDR3 coding sequence is TGTGCCAGCAGACCCGAGGACAGGTCGGTCGGGGAGCTGTTTTTT. This gives the protein CASRPEDRSVGELFF.

The chain has TRBV6-5 and TRBJ1-2; D is unclear. Looked up from germline, CDR1 is MNHEY and CDR2 is SVGAGI. The V end lost 6 bases, the J end lost 2 bases, and 16 bases lay between the germline ends. The CDR3 is made up of 15 amino acids. The CDR3 is CASSSLGRANYGYTF. Here the CDR3 DNA reads TGTGCCAGCAGCTCACTAGGACGTGCAAACTATGGCTACACCTTC.

This rearrangement joins TRBV3-1 (or the pseudogene TRBV3-2) to TRBJ1-6; no firm D call. Trimming stripped 0 bases from V and 10 bases from J, with 13 bases between. This CDR3 spans 15 amino acids. Germline CDR1 is LGHDT and CDR2 is YNNKEL (reference sequence). The CDR3: CASSQDVGTGSPLHF. The CDR3, as DNA: TGTGCCAGCAGCCAAGATGTGGGCACGGGATCACCCCTCCACTTT.

The chain employs TRBV5-5 and TRBJ2-5; D is possibly TRBD1 (7 bases). Trimming cost V 4 bases and J 2 bases, with 18 bases left between them. Germline CDR1 and CDR2: SGHKS and YYEKEE (reference sequence). The CDR3 runs 16 residues. CDR3 sequence (DNA): TGTGCCAGCAGCCCCAGGGGGGCAGCCATGCAAGAGACCCAGTACTTC. The encoded protein is CASSPRGAAMQETQYF.

The chain combines TRBV5-6 with TRBJ1-5, with 8 bases that match TRBD1. J was trimmed by 4 bases and V by 4 bases; bases with no gene match: 7. The CDR3 runs to 15 residues. Looked up from germline, CDR1 is SGHDT and CDR2 is YYEEEE. CDR3 DNA sequence: TGTGCCAGCAGCCAACGGGACAGGCAAAATCAGCCCCAGCATTTT. Protein: CASSQRDRQNQPQHF.

The chain recombines TRBV12-3 or TRBV12-4 with TRBJ1-2; D remains ambiguous. CDR3 length: 12 amino acids. Between the trimmed V and J ends, which lost 3 bases and 10 bases, there was a span of 12 bases. The CDR3 region is CASSFRLTLYTF. The CDR3, as DNA: TGTGCCAGCAGTTTCCGGCTGACTCTCTACACCTTC.

The chain links TRBV2 to TRBJ1-2, with TRBD1 matching over 11 bases. Per the germline V gene, CDR1 is SNHLY and CDR2 is FYNNEI. The V gene end was trimmed by 7 bases and the J gene end by 2 bases; junction bases not matched to a gene: 3. This CDR3 spans 14 amino acids. The CDR3 spells CASTWDRGNYGYTF. The CDR3 DNA reads as TGTGCCAGCACCTGGGACAGGGGGAACTATGGCTACACCTTC. The whole variable domain, filled in from reference TRBV2 and TRBJ1-2, reads EPEVTQTPSHQVTQMGQEVILRCVPISNHLYFYWYRQILGQKVEFLVSFYNNEISEKSEIFDDQFSVERPDGSNFTLKIRSTKLEDSAMYFCASTWDRGNYGYTFGSGTRLTVV.

This chain uses TRBV19 with TRBJ1-5; 8 bases align to TRBD1. From germline, CDR1 is LNHDA and CDR2 SQIVND (reference sequence). The CDR3 extends over 15 amino acids. V shed 4 bases and J 4 bases; nucleotides not matched to a gene: 6. The CDR3 sequence is CASSTGQGWNQPQHF. CDR3 DNA: TGTGCCAGTAGTACCGGACAGGGCTGGAATCAGCCCCAGCATTTT. The complete variable domain, with remaining parts taken from reference TRBV19 and TRBJ1-5, reads DGGITQSPKYLFRKEGQNVTLSCEQNLNHDAMYWYRQDPGQGLRLIYYSQIVNDFQKGDIAEGYSVSREKKESFPLTVTSAQKNPTAFYLCASSTGQGWNQPQHFGDGTRLSIL.

V gene TRBV19 combines with J gene TRBJ1-5; 7 bases are a match to TRBD1. V dropped 8 bases and J dropped 1; count of bases not matched to a gene: 5. This CDR3 is 14 amino acids long. In germline, CDR1 is LNHDA, CDR2 SQIVND (reference sequence). In DNA form, the CDR3 reads TGTGCCAGTGACGTACAGGGGAGCAATCAGCCCCAGCATTTT. Protein sequence: CASDVQGSNQPQHF.

The rearrangement links TRBV3-1 (or the pseudogene TRBV3-2) to TRBJ2-4, with 11 bases lining up with TRBD2. This CDR3 has 20 amino acids. V gave up 0 bases and J gave up 0 bases; unmatched junction bases: 10. Germline lookup yields CDR1 LGHDT and CDR2 YNNKEL (reference sequence). CDR3 protein: CASSQERPGLAVLAKNIQYF. DNA of the CDR3: TGTGCCAGCAGCCAAGAGAGGCCGGGACTAGCGGTGTTAGCCAAAAACATTCAGTACTTC.